This TCR beta chain is drawn from a study of T cell responses to AZD1222 COVID-19 vaccine. Sequenced by immunoSEQ multiplex PCR; TCRdb stores in-frame clones only, minus some. The sample shows some 110,000 clones, more than 85% of them seen only once. V shed 5 bases and J shed 1 base, with 16 bases lying between them. This CDR3 has 15 amino acids. Germline lookup yields CDR1 SGHRS and CDR2 YFSETQ. This sequence originates from an adult in good health. The sequenced sample was peripheral blood, obtained on day 0 of AZD1222 vaccination. The chain has TRBV5-1 and TRBJ2-7; weak D call: TRBD1 (6 bases). The DNA for the CDR3 is TGCGCCAGCAGACTTAGGGGGTCCCCTTCCTACGAGCAGTACTTC. Translated, it gives CASRLRGSPSYEQYF.